Listed here are 26 T cell receptor beta chains from one sample, sequenced in a study of T-cell reconstitution after alpha-beta-depleted transplantation in children. Construction of the TCRbeta library involved unique molecular identifiers. A single record per CDR3 protein comes from TCRdb applying MiXCR to the PCR reads. Here the sample spans 450,000 to 550,000 distinct CDR3 sequences, approximately 10% being singletons. The sample consisted of PBMCs, mostly from graft donor cells, taken 180 days after TCRalphabeta/CD19-depleted stem cell transplant. These TCRs come from a female patient aged 2-15 years who had a stem cell transplant for aplastic anemia, so the T cells may come from the graft donor.

This clonotype showed up just a few times. V and J are TRBV7-9 and TRBJ2-5, with 8 bases matching TRBD2. The germline V gene has CDR1 SEHNR and CDR2 FQNEAQ (reference sequence). V trimming: 5 bases; J trimming: 2 bases; junction bases outside the gene matches: 4. CDR3 size: 14 residues. CDR3 coding DNA: TGTGCCAGCAGCCGACGGGAGGGGCAAGAGACCCAGTACTTC. It specifies CASSRREGQETQYF.

This rearrangement joins TRBV7-9 to TRBJ2-1; TRBD2 matches at 7 bases. J lost 0 bases, V lost 2 bases, and 4 bases had no gene match. CDR1 and CDR2 from the germline V gene are SEHNR and FQNEAQ (reference sequence). The CDR3 spans 16 residues. The CDR3 nucleotides read TGTGCCAGCAGCTTACACGGCGGGAGCTCCTACAATGAGCAGTTCTTC. This codes for CASSLHGGSSYNEQFF.

The gene calls are TRBV10-3 and TRBJ1-5; no clear D. V was trimmed by 3 bases and J by 4 bases, leaving 16 bases between them. This CDR3 is built from 16 residues. The V gene's germline CDR1 is ENHRY and CDR2 SYGVKD. The CDR3 DNA sequence: TGTGCCATCAGTGAACTTGTAGGATTTGGGAATCAGCCCCAGCATTTT. As protein: CAISELVGFGNQPQHF.

This sequence joins TRBV9 and TRBJ2-5; D remains unclear. Germline V gives CDR1 SGDLS, CDR2 YYNGEE. The V gene lost 0 bases and the J gene lost 4 bases, with 4 bases spanning the gap. The CDR3 has 12 amino acids. The CDR3 sequence: CASSVVGETQYF. CDR3 sequence (DNA): TGTGCCAGCAGCGTAGTTGGAGAGACCCAGTACTTC.

This chain joins TRBV20-1 and TRBJ2-4, with D uncertain. The V gene's germline CDR1 is DFQATT and CDR2 SNEGSKA (reference sequence). The CDR3 is 12 amino acids. With 7 bases removed from V and 1 base from J, the gap between germline ends came to 8 bases. CDR3 residues: CSGNLAKNIQYF. In nucleotides, the CDR3 is TGCAGTGGTAACCTCGCCAAAAACATTCAGTACTTC.

A few counts support this clonotype. The V call is TRBV29-1, the J call TRBJ1-2, with D unresolved. Trimming took off 2 bases at V and 8 bases at J, with 9 bases between the two ends. The CDR3 is made up of 11 amino acids. Per germline, CDR1 SQVTM and CDR2 ANQGSEA. The CDR3 nucleotides are TGCAGCGTTGAATACGGGATGGGCTACACCTTC. Its translation is CSVEYGMGYTF.

The chain employs TRBV24-1 and TRBJ2-3, with 8 bases aligning to TRBD1. The CDR3 runs 13 residues. Germline assignment: CDR1 KGHDR and CDR2 SFDVKD. V shed 6 bases, J shed 4 bases, and the junction held 2 bases outside the gene matches. The CDR3 here is CATSRQGPDTQYF. DNA of the CDR3: TGTGCCACCAGTCGACAGGGGCCAGATACGCAGTATTTT.

The sample holds a few counts of this clonotype. V usage is TRBV12-3 or TRBV12-4 and J usage is TRBJ2-2; D may be TRBD1 (6 bases). The CDR3 length is 19 residues. Between the trimmed V and J ends, which lost 7 bases and 6 bases, there was a span of 30 bases. The CDR3 is CASIERVDRQRFPPGELFF. DNA for the CDR3: TGTGCCAGCATCGAAAGGGTAGACAGGCAGCGGTTTCCTCCCGGGGAGCTGTTTTTT.

J is TRBJ1-2 and V is TRBV24-1; no clear D. This CDR3 contains 13 residues. CDR1 and CDR2 from the germline V gene are KGHDR and SFDVKD. With 3 bases removed from V and 8 bases from J, the gap between germline ends came to 12 bases. The CDR3 DNA reads TGTGCCACCAGTGATCCGGACGGATGGGGCTACACCTTC. It codes for CATSDPDGWGYTF.

This clonotype was counted only a few times. This rearrangement joins TRBV6-5 to TRBJ1-1; the D gene is possibly TRBD1 (5 bases). Trimming cost V 4 bases and J 2 bases, with 17 bases left between them. The germline gives CDR1 MNHEY, CDR2 SVGAGI. The CDR3 covers 16 residues. The CDR3 nucleotides read TGTGCCAGCAGTTGGGGTACGGGACGGATAAACACTGAAGCTTTCTTT. Translated: CASSWGTGRINTEAFF.

This chain connects TRBV18 to TRBJ1-1; D unclear. Germline V gives CDR1 KGHSH, CDR2 LQKENI. The CDR3 totals 11 residues. V was trimmed by 3 bases and J by 8 bases, leaving 7 bases between them. CDR3 amino acids: CASSPLSEAFF. CDR3 bases: TGTGCCAGCTCACCTCTCTCCGAAGCTTTCTTT. Filled out from reference TRBV18 and TRBJ1-1, the complete variable domain reads NAGVMQNPRHLVRRRGQEARLRCSPMKGHSHVYWYRQLPEEGLKFMVYLQKENIIDESGMPKERFSAEFPKEGPSILRIQQVVRGDSAAYFCASSPLSEAFFGQGTRLTVV.

The rearrangement uses TRBV7-9 and TRBJ1-4; D not certain. Trimming cost V 4 bases and J 0 bases, with 12 bases left between them. Germline V gene sequence: CDR1 SEHNR, CDR2 FQNEAQ (reference sequence). The CDR3 extends over 16 amino acids. The CDR3: CASSSPLRSTNEKLFF. CDR3 in DNA: TGTGCCAGCAGCTCCCCCCTGCGCTCAACTAATGAAAAACTGTTTTTT. Drawing the rest from reference TRBV7-9 and TRBJ1-4, the complete variable domain is DTGVSQNPRHKITKRGQNVTFRCDPISEHNRLYWYRQTLGQGPEFLTYFQNEAQLEKSRLLSDRFSAERPKGSFSTLEIQRTEQGDSAMYLCASSSPLRSTNEKLFFGSGTQLSVL.

There are many counts of this clonotype. This chain uses TRBV4-3 with TRBJ1-4, with 8 bases matching TRBD1. The CDR3 runs 18 residues. With 2 bases clipped from V and 5 bases from J, the junction kept 13 bases outside the gene matches. Germline-derived CDR1 and CDR2 are LGHNA and YSLEER. As DNA, the CDR3 is TGCGCCAGCAGCCAACGGGATCAGGGGGCTGTACGAAATGAAAAACTGTTTTTT. It yields the protein CASSQRDQGAVRNEKLFF.

V is TRBV28 and J is TRBJ1-3; 7 bases align to TRBD1. The ends lost 8 bases at V and 3 bases at J; junction bases unmatched: 7. Looked up from germline, CDR1 is MDHEN and CDR2 is SYDVKM. CDR3 length: 14 residues. CDR3 loop: CASGQVFLGNTIYF. CDR3 nucleotides: TGTGCCAGCGGACAGGTCTTCCTTGGAAACACCATATATTTT. Full variable domain (rest looked up from reference TRBV28 and TRBJ1-3): DVKVTQSSRYLVKRTGEKVFLECVQDMDHENMFWYRQDPGLGLRLIYFSYDVKMKEKGDIPEGYSVSREKKERFSLILESASTNQTSMYLCASGQVFLGNTIYFGEGSWLTVV.

This clonotype was counted a few times. V and J are TRBV27 and TRBJ2-2, with D perhaps matching TRBD2 (6 bases). CDR3 length equals 15 residues. Trimming left V 5 bases short and J 4 bases short, with 14 bases between. The germline V gene encodes CDR1 MNHEY and CDR2 SMNVEV (reference sequence). As DNA, the CDR3 is TGTGCCAGCAGTGCTAGGGACTTGGCCACCGGGGAGCTGTTTTTT. Translating it yields CASSARDLATGELFF.

This clonotype showed up just a few times. The chain couples TRBV5-1 to TRBJ1-5, with 8 nucleotides matching TRBD1. Losses at the gene ends were 4 bases for V and 0 bases for J; bases not matched to a gene: 3. Germline V gene sequence: CDR1 SGHRS, CDR2 YFSETQ. This CDR3 region has 15 residues. The CDR3 DNA reads as TGCGCCAGCAGCACGACAGGGGATAGCAATCAGCCCCAGCATTTT. Translation gives CASSTTGDSNQPQHF. Full variable domain (remainder filled in from reference TRBV5-1 and TRBJ1-5): KAGVTQTPRYLIKTRGQQVTLSCSPISGHRSVSWYQQTPGQGLQFLFEYFSETQRNKGNFPGRFSGRQFSNSRSEMNVSTLELGDSALYLCASSTTGDSNQPQHFGDGTRLSIL.

This clonotype was recorded many times. The chain joins TRBV10-3 to TRBJ2-7, with 7 bases that match TRBD2. The CDR3 extends over 14 amino acids. V was pared by 0 bases and J by 4 bases, with 3 bases of the junction left unmatched. CDR1 and CDR2 from the germline V gene are ENHRY and SYGVKD. The CDR3 nucleotides are TGTGCCATCAGTGAGTCGCGGGGGACGTACGAGCAGTACTTC. Its translation is CAISESRGTYEQYF.

V usage is TRBV6-2 or TRBV6-3 and J usage is TRBJ2-5, with D unresolved. The CDR3 spans 14 residues. The V end was cut by 2 bases, the J end by 3 bases, with 10 bases between. The germline V gene encodes CDR1 MNHEY and CDR2 SVGEGT. The CDR3 is CASSYGPTKETQYF. Written as DNA, the CDR3 is TGTGCCAGCAGTTACGGGCCGACGAAAGAGACCCAGTACTTC.

V and J are TRBV14 and TRBJ2-7, with a possible D match to TRBD2 (5 bases). V was clipped by 3 bases and J by 7 bases, with 10 bases between them. The CDR3 loop spans 12 amino acids. Germline loops: CDR1 SGHDN, CDR2 FVKESK. CDR3 amino acids: CASSQTRGEQYF. For the CDR3, the DNA is TGTGCCAGCAGCCAGACCCGCGGGGAGCAGTACTTC.

This clonotype came up a few times. V is TRBV6-2 or TRBV6-3 and J is TRBJ1-6; 12 bases line up with TRBD1. Germline lookup yields CDR1 MNHEY and CDR2 SVGEGT. This CDR3 is built from 17 residues. The J segment lost 7 bases and the V segment lost 2 bases, leaving 6 bases of the junction unmatched. The DNA of the CDR3 is TGTGCCAGCAGTTACCCGGGACAGGGGGCGTACAATTCACCCCTCCACTTT. Translation: CASSYPGQGAYNSPLHF.

This chain connects TRBV6-1 to TRBJ2-3; D is tentatively TRBD1 or TRBD2 (5 bases each). The CDR3 has 16 residues. The V gene's germline CDR1 is MNHNS and CDR2 SASEGT. Trimming removed 6 bases from V and 2 bases from J, with 18 bases in between. The CDR3: CASSRPRDPLTDTQYF. CDR3 DNA sequence: TGTGCCAGCAGCCGCCCCCGGGACCCGCTCACAGATACGCAGTATTTT.

A few counts support this clonotype. The rearrangement joins TRBV9 to TRBJ1-1; the match to TRBD1 covers 7 bases. Germline CDR1 SGDLS, CDR2 YYNGEE. CDR3 size: 15 residues. V trimming: 1 base; J trimming: 5 bases; junction bases outside the gene matches: 8. This CDR3 is CASSVRGTANTEAFF. CDR3 DNA: TGTGCCAGCAGCGTAAGGGGGACAGCTAATACTGAAGCTTTCTTT.

This clonotype was detected only a few times. The chain joins TRBV24-1 to TRBJ2-1; 11 nucleotides line up with TRBD1. The germline V gene has CDR1 KGHDR and CDR2 SFDVKD. V shed 10 bases, J shed 3 bases, and the junction held 4 bases outside the gene matches. The CDR3 has 14 residues. Here the CDR3 DNA reads TGTGCCACTGCGGACAGGGGGCTCTACAATGAGCAGTTCTTC. It specifies CATADRGLYNEQFF.

A few counts support this clonotype. The DNA for the CDR3 is TGTGCCAGCAGCCCCAGACTAGCGGGAGTTGAGCAGTACTTC. This gives the protein CASSPRLAGVEQYF. J is TRBJ2-7 and V is TRBV27; 12 nucleotides match TRBD2. CDR1 is MNHEY and CDR2 is SMNVEV in the germline V gene (reference sequence). The CDR3 sequence is 14 residues long. V was pared by 6 bases and J by 7 bases, with 7 bases of the junction left unmatched.

This clonotype was seen more than once but under ten times. CDR3 loop: CASSLGGVYGGGAEAFF. The DNA of the CDR3 is TGCGCCAGCAGCTTGGGGGGGGTTTACGGGGGTGGCGCTGAAGCTTTCTTT. The V and J genes are TRBV5-1 and TRBJ1-1; the D gene is possibly TRBD1 (5 bases). The CDR3 length is 17 residues. V shed 0 bases and J shed 6 bases, with 21 bases lying between them. CDR1 is SGHRS and CDR2 is YFSETQ in the germline V gene.

The chain links TRBV20-1 to TRBJ2-7, with D possibly TRBD2 on 5 matching bases. The length of the CDR3 is 13 residues. The germline gives CDR1 DFQATT, CDR2 SNEGSKA (reference sequence). V was shortened by 1 base and J by 2 bases, with 9 bases between the two germline ends. The CDR3 nucleotides are TGCAGTGCTAGAGGCCCCGGGGCCTACGAGCAGTACTTC. Protein sequence: CSARGPGAYEQYF.